This entry lists 16 T cell receptor beta chains sequenced from one sample in a study of cytotoxic CD8 clonotypes in ibrutinib-treated CLL. Sequencing used immunoSEQ multiplex PCR; TCRdb keeps in-frame clones, though not all of them. The data contain tens of thousands of clones, 75% to 90% of them singletons. The sequenced sample was PBMCs, obtained after 24 months of ibrutinib treatment. The source is a human donor with chronic lymphocytic leukemia.

The chain joins TRBV5-6 to TRBJ1-2, with D perhaps TRBD1 (6 bases). CDR1 and CDR2 (germline): SGHDT, YYEEEE. V was clipped by 3 bases and J by 3 bases, with 12 bases between them. The CDR3 is 14 residues long. CDR3 coding DNA: TGTGCCAGCAGCTGGGGGGCAGAGCACTATGGCTACACCTTC. Translation: CASSWGAEHYGYTF.

Only one count was recorded for this clone. The chain uses TRBV6-5 and TRBJ1-2; D call uncertain. The CDR3 is made up of 13 amino acids. V was shortened by 5 bases and J by 3 bases, with 10 bases between the two germline ends. The V gene's germline CDR1 is MNHEY and CDR2 SVGAGI. The CDR3 sequence: CASSPRTDYGYTF. The CDR3 nucleotides read TGTGCCAGCAGTCCTCGGACGGACTATGGCTACACCTTC.

The CDR3 loop is CSARQGNEQFF. CDR3 nucleotides: TGCAGTGCTAGACAGGGGAATGAGCAGTTCTTC. The genes are TRBV20-1 and TRBJ2-1; D might be TRBD1 (6 bases). The length of the CDR3 is 11 residues. Germline V gene data show CDR1 as DFQATT and CDR2 as SNEGSKA (reference sequence). Trimming shortened V by 2 bases and J by 7 bases, and 6 bases separated the two germline ends.

The chain employs TRBV2 and TRBJ2-1, with D uncertain. This CDR3 is 12 amino acids long. The germline gives CDR1 SNHLY, CDR2 FYNNEI. Trimming removed 6 bases at V and 3 bases at J, with 6 bases between. In nucleotides, the CDR3 is TGTGCCAGCAGCCTAAACTACAATGAGCAGTTCTTC. Translated, it gives CASSLNYNEQFF. The full variable domain, completed using reference TRBV2 and TRBJ2-1, is EPEVTQTPSHQVTQMGQEVILRCVPISNHLYFYWYRQILGQKVEFLVSFYNNEISEKSEIFDDQFSVERPDGSNFTLKIRSTKLEDSAMYFCASSLNYNEQFFGPGTRLTVL.

The genes are TRBV5-4 and TRBJ2-3; no clear D. The CDR3 sequence is 12 residues long. Looked up from germline, CDR1 is SGHNT and CDR2 is YYREEE (reference sequence). The V and J ends lost 0 bases and 4 bases respectively, with 3 bases between them. The CDR3 DNA sequence: TGTGCCAGCAGCTTGGACCCAGATACGCAGTATTTT. Translating gives CASSLDPDTQYF.

The chain has TRBV28 and TRBJ1-2; no definite D call. CDR1 and CDR2 (germline): MDHEN, SYDVKM. Trimming took off 6 bases at V and 5 bases at J, with 13 bases between the two ends. CDR3 length: 13 amino acids. In nucleotides, the CDR3 is TGTGCCAGCAGCTACCCGGCGTCTTATGGCTACACCTTC. Its protein is CASSYPASYGYTF.

The CDR3 here is CASSETYEQYF. CDR3 nucleotides: TGTGCCAGCAGTGAGACCTACGAGCAGTACTTC. The chain employs TRBV6-1 and TRBJ2-7; D gene ambiguous. The CDR3 runs 11 residues. V was shortened by 3 bases and J by 2 bases, with 2 bases between the two germline ends. CDR1 MNHNS and CDR2 SASEGT come from the germline V gene.

This clone has more than one count but fewer than ten. The chain combines TRBV9 with TRBJ2-2, with D perhaps matching TRBD2 (6 bases). The ends were cut back, 0 bases at V and 5 bases at J, with 14 bases in the middle. This CDR3 is built from 16 residues. Germline V lookup: CDR1 SGDLS, CDR2 YYNGEE. This CDR3 reads CASSVEALARTGELFF. The CDR3 region has the DNA TGTGCCAGCAGCGTAGAAGCTCTAGCGAGGACCGGGGAGCTGTTTTTT.

This clone came up once. The rearrangement uses TRBV5-5 and TRBJ1-2, with unresolved D. The length of the CDR3 is 15 residues. From germline, CDR1 is SGHKS and CDR2 YYEKEE (reference sequence). The V and J ends lost 0 bases and 0 bases respectively, with 9 bases between them. CDR3 coding DNA: TGTGCCAGCAGCTTGGTCCCGGGGACTAACTATGGCTACACCTTC. Amino acids: CASSLVPGTNYGYTF.

This chain connects TRBV4-2 to TRBJ2-7, with 9 bases aligning to TRBD2. CDR1 and CDR2 from the germline V gene are LGHNA and YNFKEQ. The J segment lost 5 bases and the V segment lost 0 bases, leaving 11 bases of the junction unmatched. The CDR3 sequence is 17 residues long. The CDR3, as DNA: TGTGCCAGCAGCCAAGAACGGAGGGCTAGCGGGAACCACGAGCAGTACTTC. Translating it yields CASSQERRASGNHEQYF.

The chain links TRBV11-2 to TRBJ1-2; D is unresolved. Trimming left V 5 bases short and J 1 base short, with 8 bases between. The CDR3 is made up of 13 amino acids. From germline, CDR1 is SGHAT and CDR2 FQNNGV. The CDR3 region is CASSPELNYGYTF. The CDR3 DNA reads TGTGCCAGCAGCCCAGAGCTTAACTATGGCTACACCTTC.

This chain links TRBV28 with TRBJ2-7, with a tentative D call TRBD1 (6 bases). V was pared by 10 bases and J by 0 bases, with 13 bases between. CDR3 length: 13 residues. Germline CDR1 reads MDHEN; CDR2 reads SYDVKM. The CDR3 coding sequence is TGTGCCACCCTTCGGACAGCCTCCTACGAGCAGTACTTC. Translating gives CATLRTASYEQYF.

Written as DNA, the CDR3 is TGTGCCAGTAGTACCCAGGGTGCCGCGGCTGAAGCTTTCTTT. Translating gives CASSTQGAAAEAFF. The chain couples TRBV19 to TRBJ1-1; a weak D match, TRBD1 (5 bases). CDR1 and CDR2 (germline): LNHDA, SQIVND (reference sequence). Trimming removed 4 bases at V and 6 bases at J, with 15 bases between. This CDR3 region has 14 residues.

The CDR3 coding sequence is TGTGCCAGCAGCCGGACAGGGGGCTATGGCTACACCTTC. Translated: CASSRTGGYGYTF. V is TRBV14 and J is TRBJ1-2, with 10 bases identical to TRBD1. CDR3 length: 13 amino acids. CDR1 is SGHDN and CDR2 is FVKESK in the germline V gene. Losses at the gene ends were 4 bases for V and 4 bases for J; bases not matched to a gene: 0.

This chain uses TRBV6-6 with TRBJ1-1; D unresolved. The CDR3 runs 11 residues. CDR1 is MNHNY and CDR2 is SVGAGI in the germline V gene (reference sequence). Trimming removed 4 bases at V and 1 base at J, with 1 base between. DNA of the CDR3: TGTGCCAGCAGTTGGAACACTGAAGCTTTCTTT. Amino acid sequence: CASSWNTEAFF.

V is TRBV7-6 and J is TRBJ2-7, with 9 nucleotides matching TRBD2. Germline CDR1 and CDR2: SGHVS and FNYEAQ. Trimming removed 5 bases from V and 4 bases from J; junction bases left unmatched: 3. The CDR3 spans 13 residues. The CDR3 region is CASSRTSEYEQYF. The CDR3 DNA reads TGTGCCAGCAGCCGGACTAGCGAGTACGAGCAGTACTTC. Full variable domain (rest looked up from reference TRBV7-6 and TRBJ2-7): GAGVSQSPRYKVTKRGQDVALRCDPISGHVSLYWYRQALGQGPEFLTYFNYEAQQDKSGLPNDRFSAERPEGSISTLTIQRTEQRDSAMYRCASSRTSEYEQYFGPGTRLTVT.